The sample holds a few counts of the clone carrying this TCR beta chain. Antigen unknown. The CDR3 contains 12 residues. V lost 1 base, J lost 6 bases, and 7 bases lay in between. From germline, CDR1 is MNHNS and CDR2 SASEGT. Constant-segment primers and 5'RACE yielded cDNA libraries for TCR alpha and TCR beta, each carrying sample barcodes and UMIs. TCRdb ran MiXCR on the 5' RACE reads and lists one entry per CDR3 protein. The sample yields around 320,000 distinct CDR3 sequences, 25% to 30% seen once. The sample originates from a study of T-cell memory formation after mild COVID-19. Study conclusions and caveats: Second-wave clones that peaked on day 37 lacked confirmed SARS-CoV-2 specificity. Clones shrinking from day 15 to 85 showed even CD4/CD8 mixes; later expanders tilted CD4+.

The sample comprised PBMCs or a T cell subset sorted from them (not recorded which). The chain recombines TRBV6-1 with TRBJ2-7; D remains ambiguous. This TCR was recovered from an adult woman who had mild COVID-19 (a few samples of this study predate the infection). Cell type and time point are not known. CDR3 coding DNA: TGTGCCAGCAGTGAAGGAGTAGTCGAGCAGTACTTC. Translating gives CASSEGVVEQYF.